This T cell receptor beta chain was identified during a study of T cell responses to AZD1222 COVID-19 vaccine. Study-wide context: Pooling covered second doses at about 4 or about 12 weeks.

Generated by immunoSEQ multiplex PCR, the TCRdb table keeps only in-frame clones and is missing some. Of roughly 150,000 clones in the sample, 92% were seen once. Losses at the gene ends were 1 base for V and 2 bases for J; bases not matched to a gene: 5. This CDR3 is built from 15 residues. Germline V CDR1 and CDR2: SGHRS, YFSETQ. Turning to this clone: The target antigen is unknown.

Study-level results: Females outnumbered males among donors, who were mostly white British; clonal diversity was possibly underestimated.

This chain uses TRBV5-1 with TRBJ1-2; 7 bases are shared with TRBD1. The TCR sequence derives from an adult in good health. Sequenced here: peripheral blood, sampled on day 0 of AZD1222 vaccination. CDR3 nucleotides: TGCGCCAGCAGCTTGACGGAACAGGGGAACTATGGCTACACCTTC. Protein sequence: CASSLTEQGNYGYTF.